What follows are 25 T cell receptor beta chains derived from one specimen sequenced in a study of regulatory T cells in long-lasting Graves disease. Sample time point: newly diagnosed GD, antithyroid drugs for less than 3 months. RNA from PBMCs was the source of the TCR library. Building of the TCR beta libraries involved iRepertoire HTBI primers and Arm-PCR of CDR3 regions. TCRdb redid the calling of the multiplex PCR reads with MiXCR, one entry per CDR3 protein. The profile shows about 530,000 distinct CDR3 sequences, about 16% of them singletons. The data were also submitted as part of a second study, on T cells in Graves' hyperthyroidism and ophthalmopathy.

The starting material was peripheral blood mononuclear cells (PBMCs), obtained at new diagnosis, from a patient treated with antithyroid drugs. Receptors originate from a woman between 40 and 65 years old with Graves disease.

The chain is built from TRBV30 and TRBJ1-5, with TRBD1 matching 9 bases. V lost 2 bases to trimming and J lost 2 bases; unmatched junction nucleotides: 7. The CDR3 length is 16 residues. CDR1 is GTSNPN, CDR2 SVGIG, per germline (reference sequence). The CDR3, as DNA: TGTGCCTGGAGTCCCAAGGACAGGGGTGGCAATCAGCCCCAGCATTTT. It yields the protein CAWSPKDRGGNQPQHF.

The V gene is TRBV6-1, the J gene TRBJ1-2; D uncertain. Trimming took off 4 bases at V and 9 bases at J, with 15 bases between the two ends. Germline V gives CDR1 MNHNS, CDR2 SASEGT. This CDR3 is built from 13 residues. The CDR3 reads CASSATIGNRYTF. The CDR3, as DNA: TGTGCCAGCAGTGCCACGATCGGCAACCGCTACACCTTC.

The chain joins TRBV7-2 to TRBJ1-2, with D tentatively TRBD1 (6 bases). CDR1 and CDR2 from the germline V gene are SGHTA and FQGNSA. The CDR3 totals 15 residues. Trimming removed 4 bases from V and 8 bases from J, with 20 bases in between. CDR3 loop: CASSSQTGGAWGYTF. CDR3 sequence (DNA): TGTGCCAGCAGCTCCCAAACGGGGGGCGCTTGGGGCTACACCTTC.

Here the CDR3 reads CASSLPGGGMNTEAFF. CDR3 nucleotide sequence: TGCGCCAGCAGCTTGCCCGGGGGCGGAATGAACACTGAAGCTTTCTTT. The chain links TRBV5-1 to TRBJ1-1; D might be TRBD1 (6 bases). The length of the CDR3 is 16 residues. Trimming cost V 1 base and J 0 bases, with 13 bases left between them. Germline CDR1 is SGHRS and CDR2 is YFSETQ.

The gene calls are TRBV4-1 and TRBJ1-1; D is unclear. The CDR3 consists of 16 residues. Germline-derived CDR1 and CDR2 are MGHRA and YSYEKL. V was clipped by 3 bases and J by 0 bases, with 14 bases between them. The CDR3 region has the DNA TGCGCCAGCAGCCAGTCTGACGGGAGCATGAACACTGAAGCTTTCTTT. It encodes CASSQSDGSMNTEAFF.

This clonotype was seen at least ten times. The rearrangement uses TRBV12-3 or TRBV12-4 and TRBJ2-5, with TRBD1 matching 9 bases. CDR3 length equals 14 residues. The V gene end was trimmed by 6 bases and the J gene end by 4 bases; junction bases not matched to a gene: 6. The CDR3, as DNA: TGTGCCAGCAGCACAGGGGGCCGGAGAGAGACCCAGTACTTC. It translates to CASSTGGRRETQYF.

Details on this clonotype: This may be a read error, as it is one base from a much larger clone. This chain uses TRBV11-2 with TRBJ1-6, with a tentative D call TRBD1 (5 bases). V lost 5 bases, J lost 7 bases, and 18 bases lay in between. Looked up from germline, CDR1 is SGHAT and CDR2 is FQNNGV. CDR3 length: 16 amino acids. The CDR3 sequence: CASSGTSASVNSPLHF. CDR3 bases: TGTGCCAGCAGCGGGACGTCCGCTAGCGTGAATTCACCCCTCCACTTT.

At least ten counts were recorded for this clonotype. The chain couples TRBV18 to TRBJ1-3; D remains unclear. The germline V gene has CDR1 KGHSH and CDR2 LQKENI. The CDR3 sequence is 15 residues long. V lost 5 bases and J lost 0, with 11 bases in between. CDR3 sequence (DNA): TGTGCCAGCTCAGGCACCGGGAACTCTGGAAACACCATATATTTT. It yields the protein CASSGTGNSGNTIYF. Full variable domain (outside the CDR3, taken from reference TRBV18 and TRBJ1-3): NAGVMQNPRHLVRRRGQEARLRCSPMKGHSHVYWYRQLPEEGLKFMVYLQKENIIDESGMPKERFSAEFPKEGPSILRIQQVVRGDSAAYFCASSGTGNSGNTIYFGEGSWLTVV.

The J gene is TRBJ1-2, the V gene TRBV27; D gene uncertain. Trimming removed 4 bases from V and 8 bases from J, with 23 bases in between. Germline CDR1 and CDR2: MNHEY and SMNVEV (reference sequence). The CDR3 covers 16 residues. The CDR3 nucleotides are TGTGCCAGCAGTTCTACGGCCGGAAGGGCCTTGGGGGGCTACACCTTC. Its translation is CASSSTAGRALGGYTF.

This clonotype came up many times. This sequence joins TRBV28 and TRBJ2-7; D possibly corresponds to TRBD2 (5 bases). Trimming took off 5 bases at V and 3 bases at J, with 11 bases between the two ends. This CDR3 region has 13 residues. Germline CDR1 reads MDHEN; CDR2 reads SYDVKM. For the CDR3, the DNA is TGTGCCAGCAGTCTCCGGGAATTCTACGAGCAGTACTTC. Protein sequence: CASSLREFYEQYF.

This clonotype was counted at least ten times. This rearrangement joins TRBV28 to TRBJ2-2, with D perhaps TRBD1 or TRBD2 (6 bases each). The CDR3 consists of 15 residues. V shed 11 bases and J shed 7 bases, with 23 bases lying between them. The germline gives CDR1 MDHEN, CDR2 SYDVKM. The CDR3 DNA reads as TGTGCCGCAAAAGAGGGGGGACTTTTGAGCGGGGAGCTGTTTTTT. This codes for CAAKEGGLLSGELFF.

This clonotype was detected ten times or more. The rearrangement uses TRBV28 and TRBJ2-1; D uncertain. The CDR3 sequence is 13 residues long. V was trimmed by 5 bases and J by 3 bases, leaving 8 bases between them. Germline lookup yields CDR1 MDHEN and CDR2 SYDVKM. CDR3 in amino acids: CASSLGNYNEQFF. The CDR3 DNA sequence: TGTGCCAGCAGTCTGGGAAACTACAATGAGCAGTTCTTC.

In its sample, this clonotype was seen many times. The rearrangement uses TRBV6-2 or TRBV6-3 and TRBJ2-3; 10 bases align to TRBD2. This CDR3 comprises 14 residues. The germline V gene has CDR1 MNHEY and CDR2 SVGEGT. V lost 6 bases to trimming and J lost 5 bases; unmatched junction nucleotides: 5. This chain's CDR3 is CASSSGGAGDTQYF. The DNA of the CDR3 is TGTGCCAGCAGCAGCGGGGGGGCCGGAGATACGCAGTATTTT.

This clonotype has more than one count but fewer than ten. The V gene is TRBV10-3, the J gene TRBJ1-5; unclear D gene. CDR3 length: 14 residues. The germline CDR1 and CDR2 sequences are ENHRY and SYGVKD. The ends were cut back, 6 bases at V and 1 base at J, with 10 bases in the middle. The CDR3 sequence is CAISRTGSNQPQHF. CDR3 coding DNA: TGTGCCATCAGCAGGACGGGAAGCAATCAGCCCCAGCATTTT.

This clonotype was recorded at least ten times. The chain has TRBV6-1 and TRBJ1-1, with D possibly TRBD1 on 5 matching bases. Germline V lookup: CDR1 MNHNS, CDR2 SASEGT. Between the trimmed V and J ends, which lost 7 bases and 1 base, there was a span of 7 bases. This CDR3 contains 12 residues. The CDR3 loop reads CASTGGNTEAFF. The CDR3 coding sequence is TGTGCCAGCACCGGGGGGAACACTGAAGCTTTCTTT.

This clonotype was observed a few times. The V gene is TRBV18, the J gene TRBJ2-5; D is unclear. V was trimmed by 0 bases and J by 7 bases, leaving 15 bases between them. The length of the CDR3 is 15 residues. Germline CDR1 KGHSH, CDR2 LQKENI. The CDR3 loop is CASSPPSTAKGTQYF. CDR3 sequence (DNA): TGTGCCAGCTCACCACCGTCTACCGCCAAAGGGACCCAGTACTTC.

This clonotype has more than one count but fewer than ten. The V gene is TRBV24-1, the J gene TRBJ1-1; no firm D call. This CDR3 comprises 13 residues. V was trimmed by 3 bases and J by 1 base, leaving 5 bases between them. The germline CDR1 and CDR2 sequences are KGHDR and SFDVKD. The CDR3 region has the DNA TGTGCCACCAGTGATACCGGGAACACTGAAGCTTTCTTT. Translation gives CATSDTGNTEAFF.

V is TRBV12-3 or TRBV12-4 and J is TRBJ2-3; tentative D call: TRBD1 (5 bases). V lost 1 base to trimming and J lost 0 bases, with 17 bases between them. There are 18 residues in the CDR3. The CDR3 DNA reads as TGTGCCAGCAGTTTAGGGCCCCAGGGCAAGACTAGCACAGATACGCAGTATTTT. Translated, it gives CASSLGPQGKTSTDTQYF.

Worth noting for this clonotype: A far larger clone is only one base removed, so a read error is likely. The CDR3 carries no conserved terminal phenylalanine or tryptophan, so it likely arises from a read error. This rearrangement joins TRBV28 to TRBJ2-1; no firm D call. This CDR3 comprises 13 residues. V was cut by 6 bases and J by 6 bases, with 12 bases left in between. The V gene's germline CDR1 is MDHEN and CDR2 SYDVKM. CDR3 residues: CASSPTSSNEQFS. CDR3 nucleotide sequence: TGTGCCAGCAGCCCAACTTCGAGCAATGAGCAGTTCTCC.

This clonotype was counted between two and nine times. The chain carries TRBV9 and TRBJ2-5, with 9 bases aligning to TRBD1. The junction had 8 bases not matched to a gene; V was cut back by 0 bases and J by 5 bases. Germline loops: CDR1 SGDLS, CDR2 YYNGEE. CDR3 length: 16 amino acids. In DNA form, the CDR3 reads TGTGCCAGCAGCGTAGATCCCCTGACAGGGGGGGAGACCCAGTACTTC. It is translated as CASSVDPLTGGETQYF.

This clonotype was recorded at least ten times. V and J are TRBV28 and TRBJ1-2; 8 bases fit TRBD1. The CDR3 consists of 14 residues. CDR1 and CDR2 from the germline V gene are MDHEN and SYDVKM. Trimming cost V 5 bases and J 4 bases; bases outside gene matches: 6. CDR3 coding DNA: TGTGCCAGCAGTCGGACAGGGATCTTCTATGGCTACACCTTC. Translated: CASSRTGIFYGYTF.

This clonotype was seen repeatedly, ten times or more. The V and J genes are TRBV2 and TRBJ2-3; tentatively, D is TRBD1 (5 bases). V was clipped by 3 bases and J by 4 bases, with 14 bases between them. The germline V gene encodes CDR1 SNHLY and CDR2 FYNNEI. The CDR3 is 15 residues long. CDR3 nucleotides: TGTGCCAGCAGTGAGGGGCTAGTTTTCCCAGATACGCAGTATTTT. It is translated as CASSEGLVFPDTQYF.

The V gene is TRBV6-2 or TRBV6-3, the J gene TRBJ2-6; TRBD1 aligns across 8 bases. V gave up 4 bases and J gave up 2 bases; unmatched junction bases: 4. In germline, CDR1 is MNHEY, CDR2 SVGEGT. CDR3 length: 16 residues. CDR3 loop: CASSWAGGAGANVLTF. In DNA, the CDR3 is TGTGCCAGCAGTTGGGCAGGGGGCGCTGGGGCCAACGTCCTGACTTTC.

The rearrangement links TRBV9 to TRBJ2-5; TRBD2 aligns across 9 bases. Germline loops: CDR1 SGDLS, CDR2 YYNGEE. J lost 7 bases, V lost 0 bases, and 7 bases had no gene match. The CDR3 contains 15 residues. The CDR3 region has the DNA TGTGCCAGCAGCGTAGGTGCGGGGGGGCTCGGGACCCAGTACTTC. Translated, it gives CASSVGAGGLGTQYF. Together with reference TRBV9 and TRBJ2-5, the CDR3 gives the full variable domain: DSGVTQTPKHLITATGQRVTLRCSPRSGDLSVYWYQQSLDQGLQFLIQYYNGEERAKGNILERFSAQQFPDLHSELNLSSLELGDSALYFCASSVGAGGLGTQYFGPGTRLLVL.

Note on this clonotype: Sequence at one end of the junction differs from germline and may be a read error. The chain joins TRBV6-1 to TRBJ1-2; no definite D call. The CDR3 spans 10 residues. Germline CDR1 MNHNS, CDR2 SASEGT. The DNA for the CDR3 is TGTGCCAGCAGTGAGGGTAGGTCCCTCTTC. Translation gives CASSEGRSLF.